The 30 T cell receptor beta chains below all came from one sample that was sequenced in a study of regulatory T cells in long-lasting Graves disease. As to time point: persistent/refractory GD, antithyroid drugs over 5 years with positive TRAb. Researchers made the TCR library from RNA that was extracted from PBMCs. iRepertoire HTBI primers and Arm-PCR of CDR3 regions built TCR beta libraries. TCRdb re-derived calls from the multiplex PCR reads in MiXCR, one entry per CDR3 protein. The sample yields about 470,000 distinct CDR3 sequences, around a fifth seen once. The material was peripheral blood mononuclear cells (PBMCs), obtained when the disease was refractory, from a patient treated with antithyroid drugs. These receptors originate from a female donor with Graves disease.

V and J are TRBV5-1 and TRBJ1-6, with D perhaps TRBD1 (5 bases). With 5 bases removed from V and 10 bases from J, the gap between germline ends came to 13 bases. The CDR3 is 13 residues long. Germline V gene data show CDR1 as SGHRS and CDR2 as YFSETQ. In DNA, the CDR3 is TGCGCCAGCAGACTTTTGGAGGGGTCACCCCTCCACTTT. Amino acid sequence: CASRLLEGSPLHF.

As for this clonotype: A much larger clone sits a single nucleotide away, making a read error possible. The chain couples TRBV9 to TRBJ1-4, with no clear D. This CDR3 has 15 residues. Germline V CDR1 and CDR2: SGDLS, YYNGEE. This chain's CDR3 is CTSSPRLGTNEKLFF. CDR3 DNA sequence: TGTACCAGCAGCCCGAGATTAGGGACTAATGAAAAACTGTTTTTT.

In this sample, this clonotype turned up many times. The chain has TRBV2 and TRBJ2-7; the D gene is possibly TRBD1 (5 bases). V was pared by 3 bases and J by 2 bases, with 14 bases between. The V gene's germline CDR1 is SNHLY and CDR2 FYNNEI. The CDR3 runs 15 residues. In DNA, the CDR3 is TGTGCCAGCAGTGATCCCCGGCAGGGAACCTACGAGCAGTACTTC. Translating it yields CASSDPRQGTYEQYF.

This clonotype was seen many times. The chain is built from TRBV5-1 and TRBJ2-5; TRBD1 aligns across 8 bases. Germline V CDR1 and CDR2: SGHRS, YFSETQ. The CDR3 runs to 16 residues. J was trimmed by 5 bases and V by 4 bases; bases with no gene match: 13. The CDR3 region is CASSLSTRPGGETQYF. The CDR3 nucleotides read TGCGCCAGCAGCCTGAGTACACGGCCAGGGGGCGAGACCCAGTACTTC.

The CDR3 loop is CASSPEEGFQETQYF. As DNA, the CDR3 is TGTGCCAGCAGCCCCGAAGAAGGGTTCCAAGAGACCCAGTACTTC. The chain links TRBV4-2 to TRBJ2-5; no firm D call. Trimming shortened V by 4 bases and J by 1 base, and 13 bases separated the two germline ends. The CDR3 is made up of 15 amino acids. Per the germline V gene, CDR1 is LGHNA and CDR2 is YNFKEQ.

This clonotype came up many times. This chain uses TRBV20-1 with TRBJ1-1, with TRBD1 identical over 7 bases. V lost 3 bases to trimming and J lost 4 bases; unmatched junction nucleotides: 2. CDR3 size: 12 residues. Germline values: CDR1 DFQATT, CDR2 SNEGSKA (reference sequence). Here the CDR3 DNA reads TGCAGTGCTAGTCCAGGGGGCACTGAAGCTTTCTTT. Protein sequence: CSASPGGTEAFF.

This clonotype was seen only a few times. V gene TRBV20-1 combines with J gene TRBJ1-2, with TRBD1 identical over 7 bases. Germline values: CDR1 DFQATT, CDR2 SNEGSKA (reference sequence). The CDR3 loop spans 16 amino acids. Germline trimming cut 0 bases from V and 5 bases from J; bases unmatched to any gene: 12. The CDR3 bases are TGCAGTGCTAGAGAGAGCCGCGGACAGGTCCCTTATGGCTACACCTTC. Protein: CSARESRGQVPYGYTF.

Many counts were recorded for this clonotype. The genes are TRBV28 and TRBJ1-1; no firm D call. Trimming left V 1 base short and J 4 bases short, with 7 bases between. The CDR3 sequence is 13 residues long. The germline gives CDR1 MDHEN, CDR2 SYDVKM. The CDR3, as DNA: TGTGCCAGCAGTTTATCCGGGATCACTGAAGCTTTCTTT. Protein sequence: CASSLSGITEAFF.

This clonotype was counted ten times or more. The rearrangement uses TRBV11-2 and TRBJ2-7; tentative D call: TRBD1 (6 bases). CDR3 length: 13 residues. V lost 5 bases, J lost 7 bases, and 15 bases lay in between. Germline V gene sequence: CDR1 SGHAT, CDR2 FQNNGV. The CDR3: CASSTYRAREQYF. CDR3 DNA: TGTGCCAGCAGCACTTACAGGGCTCGGGAGCAGTACTTC.

Many counts were recorded for this clonotype. V usage is TRBV28 and J usage is TRBJ1-2; the match to TRBD1 covers 9 bases. The CDR3 sequence is 14 residues long. Germline CDR1 reads MDHEN; CDR2 reads SYDVKM. The J segment lost 2 bases and the V segment lost 6 bases, leaving 4 bases of the junction unmatched. This chain's CDR3 is CASRRQGENYGYTF. The CDR3 region has the DNA TGTGCCAGCAGGCGACAGGGGGAGAACTATGGCTACACCTTC.

There are many counts of this clonotype. V usage is TRBV2 and J usage is TRBJ1-1, with a tentative D call TRBD1 (6 bases). The CDR3 is 15 residues long. Germline V lookup: CDR1 SNHLY, CDR2 FYNNEI. V lost 8 bases and J lost 0, with 16 bases in between. Written as DNA, the CDR3 is TGTGCCAGCGTCGGACCGGGACAAGTGAACACTGAAGCTTTCTTT. It encodes CASVGPGQVNTEAFF.

This clonotype was seen many times. J is TRBJ1-1 and V is TRBV15; the D is unclear. V was pared by 1 base and J by 1 base, with 10 bases between. Germline lookup yields CDR1 LNHNV and CDR2 YYDKDF (reference sequence). The CDR3 covers 15 residues. In DNA, the CDR3 is TGTGCCACCAGCAGAGGAAGACGGAGGAACACTGAAGCTTTCTTT. It yields the protein CATSRGRRRNTEAFF.

The V call is TRBV6-1, the J call TRBJ1-5; D gene uncertain. Germline CDR1 and CDR2: MNHNS and SASEGT. The CDR3 runs 15 residues. V lost 5 bases and J lost 2, with 13 bases in between. CDR3 sequence: CASSPTNSGNQPQHF. The CDR3 nucleotides read TGTGCCAGCAGTCCTACGAACTCGGGCAATCAGCCCCAGCATTTT.

This clonotype was recorded a few times. V usage is TRBV14 and J usage is TRBJ2-5; D ambiguous. This CDR3 spans 14 amino acids. CDR1 SGHDN and CDR2 FVKESK come from the germline V gene. V was pared by 4 bases and J by 5 bases, with 14 bases between. The DNA for the CDR3 is TGTGCCAGCAGCCTGCGGTGGGTGGATGAGACCCAGTACTTC. It translates to CASSLRWVDETQYF.

This clonotype was seen more than once but under ten times. The chain links TRBV5-1 to TRBJ1-1; weak D call: TRBD1 (6 bases). V lost 4 bases to trimming and J lost 4 bases, with 20 bases between them. There are 16 residues in the CDR3. Germline V CDR1 and CDR2: SGHRS, YFSETQ. The CDR3 nucleotides read TGCGCCAGCAGCCTGGGGGCCGGGGGGGCGAGCACTGAAGCTTTCTTT. Residues: CASSLGAGGASTEAFF.

This clonotype occurred many times. This chain uses TRBV20-1 with TRBJ2-7; 10 bases match TRBD1. The ends lost 6 bases at V and 3 bases at J; junction bases unmatched: 8. The CDR3 totals 14 residues. Germline V gives CDR1 DFQATT, CDR2 SNEGSKA (reference sequence). The CDR3, as DNA: TGCAGTGCATGGTCGGACAGGGGGAACTACGAGCAGTACTTC. Translating it yields CSAWSDRGNYEQYF.

The chain has TRBV24-1 and TRBJ2-2; TRBD1 matches 9 bases. The CDR3 spans 15 residues. The V gene's germline CDR1 is KGHDR and CDR2 SFDVKD. V shed 9 bases, J shed 3 bases, and the junction held 7 bases outside the gene matches. The CDR3 DNA follows: TGTGCCACCGAGAGCCGGGACAGGGACACCGGGGAGCTGTTTTTT. Amino acids: CATESRDRDTGELFF.

This clonotype was found many times. The chain uses TRBV6-5 and TRBJ2-5; D is possibly TRBD1 (8 bases). CDR1 MNHEY and CDR2 SVGAGI come from the germline V gene. V shed 2 bases and J shed 4 bases, with 14 bases lying between them. This CDR3 is 15 amino acids long. The CDR3 region is CASSYGTGGGETQYF. DNA of the CDR3: TGTGCCAGCAGTTACGGGACAGGCGGGGGAGAGACCCAGTACTTC.

This clonotype has a handful of counts. The chain couples TRBV7-9 to TRBJ2-7; TRBD2 agrees at 7 bases. Germline V gene sequence: CDR1 SEHNR, CDR2 FQNEAQ (reference sequence). The CDR3 contains 14 residues. J lost 2 bases, V lost 3 bases, and 4 bases had no gene match. For the CDR3, the DNA is TGTGCCAGCAGCTTTGTTGGGACTACCTACGAGCAGTACTTC. As protein: CASSFVGTTYEQYF.

This clonotype has just one count. This could be a read error, since a much larger clone is one nucleotide away. This rearrangement joins TRBV5-1 to TRBJ2-7; tentative D call: TRBD2 (6 bases). V was trimmed by 0 bases and J by 4 bases, leaving 11 bases between them. Germline loops: CDR1 SGHRS, CDR2 YFSETQ. The CDR3 contains 14 residues. CDR3 protein: CASSLGGEQYEQYF. The DNA for the CDR3 is TGCGCCAGCAGCTTGGGCGGGGAGCAGTACGAGCAGTACTTC. Full variable domain (remainder filled in from reference TRBV5-1 and TRBJ2-7): KAGVTQTPRYLIKTRGQQVTLSCSPISGHRSVSWYQQTPGQGLQFLFEYFSETQRNKGNFPGRFSGRQFSNSRSEMNVSTLELGDSALYLCASSLGGEQYEQYFGPGTRLTVT.

Concerning this clonotype: Being one base from a much bigger clone, this may be a read error. The genes are TRBV7-2 and TRBJ2-7, with a weak D call TRBD2 (6 bases). V dropped 5 bases and J dropped 0 bases, with 14 bases sitting between them. The germline gives CDR1 SGHTA, CDR2 FQGNSA. This CDR3 is 15 amino acids long. In DNA form, the CDR3 reads TGTGCCAGCAGCCGGAGGGCCGGCAGCTCCTACGAGCAGTACTTC. Protein: CASSRRAGSSYEQYF. The whole variable domain, remainder taken from reference TRBV7-2 and TRBJ2-7, is GAGVSQSPSNKVTEKGKDVELRCDPISGHTALYWYRQSLGQGLEFLIYFQGNSAPDKSGLPSDRFSAERTGGSVSTLTIQRTQQEDSAVYLCASSRRAGSSYEQYFGPGTRLTVT.

This clonotype has just one count. The CDR3 DNA reads as TGTGCCAGCAGTTACACGGGACAGGGGGCAGGGGAGCAGTACTTC. Translation: CASSYTGQGAGEQYF. V gene TRBV6-5 combines with J gene TRBJ2-7; 12 bases map to TRBD1. V dropped 2 bases and J dropped 7; count of bases not matched to a gene: 6. The CDR3 has 15 residues. Germline CDR1 is MNHEY and CDR2 is SVGAGI.

At least ten counts were recorded for this clonotype. The rearrangement links TRBV12-3 or TRBV12-4 to TRBJ1-2; 7 nucleotides align to TRBD1. The CDR3 runs 14 residues. V lost 8 bases and J lost 4; bases outside the gene matches: 10. The CDR3 loop is CASSLRGLAYGYTF. CDR3 sequence (DNA): TGTGCCAGCTCCTTGAGGGGGCTGGCCTATGGCTACACCTTC.

This clonotype was seen many times. The chain links TRBV2 to TRBJ1-4, with D possibly TRBD1 on 5 matching bases. Trimming stripped 6 bases from V and 3 bases from J, with 11 bases between. The length of the CDR3 is 14 residues. Germline loops: CDR1 SNHLY, CDR2 FYNNEI. CDR3 DNA sequence: TGTGCCAGCAGGGGAGGACAATCTAATGAAAAACTGTTTTTT. Protein product: CASRGGQSNEKLFF.

The rearrangement links TRBV7-9 to TRBJ1-3; D might be TRBD1 (5 bases). V lost 3 bases, J lost 0 bases, and 9 bases lay in between. The CDR3 consists of 15 residues. CDR1 and CDR2 (germline): SEHNR, FQNEAQ (reference sequence). The chain's CDR3 is CASSLQGSSGNTIYF. CDR3 nucleotide sequence: TGTGCCAGCAGCTTGCAGGGATCCTCTGGAAACACCATATATTTT.

This clonotype came up a few times. This chain joins TRBV7-9 and TRBJ2-7, with TRBD1 matching over 9 bases. Germline values: CDR1 SEHNR, CDR2 FQNEAQ (reference sequence). V shed 5 bases, J shed 3 bases, and the junction held 11 bases outside the gene matches. The CDR3 contains 16 residues. The chain's CDR3 is CASSDRGAPSIYEQYF. CDR3 DNA sequence: TGTGCCAGCAGCGACAGGGGGGCCCCCTCGATCTACGAGCAGTACTTC.

This clonotype was observed at least ten times. The chain is built from TRBV28 and TRBJ1-1, with 7 bases aligning to TRBD1. Germline V gene data show CDR1 as MDHEN and CDR2 as SYDVKM. CDR3 length: 15 amino acids. V lost 6 bases, J lost 4 bases, and 11 bases stayed unmatched. Here the CDR3 DNA reads TGTGCCAGCAGCCTCGGACTACAGGGGACCACTGAAGCTTTCTTT. Protein product: CASSLGLQGTTEAFF.

This clonotype was seen at least ten times. The chain employs TRBV3-1 and TRBJ2-7; D unresolved. Trimming cost V 0 bases and J 5 bases, with 5 bases left between them. The length of the CDR3 is 12 residues. Germline V gives CDR1 LGHDT, CDR2 YNNKEL (reference sequence). The DNA of the CDR3 is TGTGCCAGCAGCCAAGAACCCCACGAGCAGTACTTC. It codes for CASSQEPHEQYF.

This clonotype was recorded at least ten times. V usage is TRBV5-1 and J usage is TRBJ1-1; D is unclear. The CDR3 sequence is 14 residues long. In germline, CDR1 is SGHRS, CDR2 YFSETQ. Trimming took 4 bases from V and 1 from J, leaving 11 bases between them. CDR3 in amino acids: CASSVDRRNTEAFF. DNA of the CDR3: TGCGCCAGCAGCGTAGACCGGAGGAACACTGAAGCTTTCTTT. The full variable domain, completed using reference TRBV5-1 and TRBJ1-1, is KAGVTQTPRYLIKTRGQQVTLSCSPISGHRSVSWYQQTPGQGLQFLFEYFSETQRNKGNFPGRFSGRQFSNSRSEMNVSTLELGDSALYLCASSVDRRNTEAFFGQGTRLTVV.

This clonotype was observed a few times. V gene TRBV20-1 combines with J gene TRBJ1-2; D is unresolved. This CDR3 is 13 amino acids long. V lost 0 bases and J lost 1, with 6 bases in between. The germline V gene encodes CDR1 DFQATT and CDR2 SNEGSKA (reference sequence). The CDR3 nucleotides read TGCAGTGCTAGAGAAGAAGTTAACTATGGCTACACCTTC. Its translation: CSAREEVNYGYTF.